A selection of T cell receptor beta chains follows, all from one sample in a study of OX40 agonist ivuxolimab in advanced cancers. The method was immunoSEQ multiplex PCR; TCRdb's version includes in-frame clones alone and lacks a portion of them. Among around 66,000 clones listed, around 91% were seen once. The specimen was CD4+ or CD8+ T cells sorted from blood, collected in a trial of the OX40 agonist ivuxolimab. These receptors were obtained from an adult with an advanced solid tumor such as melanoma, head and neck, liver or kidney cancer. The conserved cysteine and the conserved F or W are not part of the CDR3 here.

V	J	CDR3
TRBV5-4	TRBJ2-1	ASSRSGAPNNEQF
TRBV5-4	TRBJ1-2	ASSEAGGADYGYT
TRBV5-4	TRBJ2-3	APGGPSTDTQY
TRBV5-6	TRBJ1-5	ASSFWGYSNQPQH
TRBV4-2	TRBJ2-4	ASSHLGYSITQNIQY
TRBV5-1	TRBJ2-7	ASSFEGGNKQY
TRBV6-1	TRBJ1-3	ASTIRDSSGNTIY
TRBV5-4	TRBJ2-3	ASSSLAGSDTQY
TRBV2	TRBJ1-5	ASSELVGGSNQPQH
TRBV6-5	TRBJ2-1	ASRRGTSLNEQF
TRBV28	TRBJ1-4	ATRDSLNEKLF
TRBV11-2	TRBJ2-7	ASSLRAYEQY
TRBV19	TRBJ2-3	ASSASGSGTDTQY
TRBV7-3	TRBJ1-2	ASSSIRDSNYGYT
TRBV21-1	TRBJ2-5	ASSIYWGETQY
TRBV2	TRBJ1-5	ASSRDTDQPQH
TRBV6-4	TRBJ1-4	ASSDGNEKLF
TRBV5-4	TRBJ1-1	ASSLDTGTRRPEAF
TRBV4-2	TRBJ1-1	ASSQVASPNTEAF
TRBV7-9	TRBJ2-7	ASTSRGPDEQY
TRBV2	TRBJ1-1	ASFRGSTEAF
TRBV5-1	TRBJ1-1	ASSAGWNTEAF
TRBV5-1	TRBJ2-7	ASSNPGLAQYEQY
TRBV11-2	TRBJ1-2	ASSLLGARYGYT
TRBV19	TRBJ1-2	ASSMADTLTPGGNYGYT
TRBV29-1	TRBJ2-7	SVLGAYEQY
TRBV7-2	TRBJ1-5	ASSADRGGQPQH
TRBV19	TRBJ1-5	ASRRSGTGGGQPQH
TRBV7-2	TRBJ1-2	ASSPGGDRDGYT
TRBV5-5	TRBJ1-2	ASSYSGVYGYT
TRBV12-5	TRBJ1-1	ASGLIGGTEAF
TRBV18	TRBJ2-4	ASSPSGSRGIQY
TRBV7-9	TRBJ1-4	ASSLMQGDEKLF
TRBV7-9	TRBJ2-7	ASSGRAGQGIHEQY
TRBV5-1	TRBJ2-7	ASSLEAGGQGYTYEQY
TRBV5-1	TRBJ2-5	ASSLDRVVSETQY
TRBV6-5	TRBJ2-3	ASSNQGQPTDTQY
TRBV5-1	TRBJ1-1	ASSSQGTDRTEAF
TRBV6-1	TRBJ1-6	ASSDHHNSPLH
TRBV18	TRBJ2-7	ASSKGQEPTYEQY
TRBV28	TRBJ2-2	ASSSGDRTGELF
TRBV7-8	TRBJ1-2	ASSLERGFYGYT
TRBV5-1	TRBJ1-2	ASSLGSRAGYGYT
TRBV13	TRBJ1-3	ASSRGGNTIY
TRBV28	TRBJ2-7	ASSKSLVEQY
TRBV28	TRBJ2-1	ASRASGIYNEQF
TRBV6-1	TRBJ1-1	ASSLQVYTEAF
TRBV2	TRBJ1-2	ASSYLDRADYGYT
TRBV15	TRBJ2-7	ATSRMGGSYEQY
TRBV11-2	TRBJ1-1	ASSLWTGRMNTEAF
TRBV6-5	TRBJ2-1	ASSYSVAVSYNEQF
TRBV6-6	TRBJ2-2	ASSYGGPTGELF
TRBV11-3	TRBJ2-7	ASSLVGQSPGQY
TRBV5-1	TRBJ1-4	ASSSAPGEGEKLF
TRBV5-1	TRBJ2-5	ASSLALAGGVEQY
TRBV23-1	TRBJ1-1	ASSQANTEAF
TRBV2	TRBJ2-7	ASSEGKFYEQY
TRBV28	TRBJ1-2	ASSPVRTTRRYGYT
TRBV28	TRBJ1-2	ASSLPGYGYT
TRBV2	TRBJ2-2	ASTGGEGTGELF